This T cell receptor (beta chain) was identified in a study of chemoradiotherapy in HPV16-positive cancers. About this clone: Its target is unknown.

Study results and limitations: During treatment, candidate HPV-specific clones and E7-related motifs expanded in tumor.

The data were produced by immunoSEQ multiplex PCR, yet TCRdb's version contains in-frame clones alone and is incomplete. The repertoire holds approximately 23,000 clones, with more than 90% as singletons. The V and J ends lost 4 bases and 7 bases, in that order; junction bases with no gene match: 5. From germline, CDR1 is SGHDT and CDR2 YYEEEE. This CDR3 comprises 14 residues. The TCR sequence derives from a human donor with HPV-associated anogenital cancer. The chain uses TRBV5-6 and TRBJ2-2, with 9 positions matching TRBD1. The sample consisted of blood, taken from a patient who underwent chemoradiotherapy. CDR3 in amino acids: CASSGTGPGGELFF. CDR3 nucleotides: TGTGCCAGCAGCGGGACAGGGCCCGGCGGGGAGCTGTTTTTT. Filled out from reference TRBV5-6 and TRBJ2-2, the complete variable domain reads DAGVTQSPTHLIKTRGQQVTLRCSPKSGHDTVSWYQQALGQGPQFIFQYYEEEERQRGNFPDRFSGHQFPNYSSELNVNALLLGDSALYLCASSGTGPGGELFFGEGSRLTVL.